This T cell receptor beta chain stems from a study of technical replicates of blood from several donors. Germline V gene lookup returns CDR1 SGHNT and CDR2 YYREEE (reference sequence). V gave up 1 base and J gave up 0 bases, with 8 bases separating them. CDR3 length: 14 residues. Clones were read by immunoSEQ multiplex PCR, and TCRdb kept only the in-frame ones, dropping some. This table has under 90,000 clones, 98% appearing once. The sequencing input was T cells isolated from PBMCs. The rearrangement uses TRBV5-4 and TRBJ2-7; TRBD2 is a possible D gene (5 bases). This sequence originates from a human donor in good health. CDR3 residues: CASSLSSDSYEQYF. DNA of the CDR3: TGTGCCAGCAGCTTGAGTAGCGACTCCTACGAGCAGTACTTC.